This T cell receptor beta chain was retrieved from a study of shared clonotypes between healthy human individuals. The CDR3 loop spans 12 amino acids. CDR1 SQVTM and CDR2 ANQGSEA come from the germline V gene. Trimming removed 4 bases from V and 5 bases from J, with 11 bases in between. Naive CD45RA+ and memory CD45RA-negative subsets were split from CD4+ cells. This clone turned up a few times. Sequenced by immunoSEQ multiplex PCR; TCRdb stores in-frame clones only, minus some. Of over a million clones listed, 70% to 80% are singletons. This chain joins TRBV29-1 and TRBJ2-5; perhaps TRBD2 as D (5 bases). Source material: memory CD4+ T cells sorted from blood. Subset given: CD45RA-negative fraction. The receptor was isolated from a man aged 18-30 years in good health. The DNA of the CDR3 is TGCAGCGTTGCCAGGACGGGGGAGACCCAGTACTTC. It encodes CSVARTGETQYF.